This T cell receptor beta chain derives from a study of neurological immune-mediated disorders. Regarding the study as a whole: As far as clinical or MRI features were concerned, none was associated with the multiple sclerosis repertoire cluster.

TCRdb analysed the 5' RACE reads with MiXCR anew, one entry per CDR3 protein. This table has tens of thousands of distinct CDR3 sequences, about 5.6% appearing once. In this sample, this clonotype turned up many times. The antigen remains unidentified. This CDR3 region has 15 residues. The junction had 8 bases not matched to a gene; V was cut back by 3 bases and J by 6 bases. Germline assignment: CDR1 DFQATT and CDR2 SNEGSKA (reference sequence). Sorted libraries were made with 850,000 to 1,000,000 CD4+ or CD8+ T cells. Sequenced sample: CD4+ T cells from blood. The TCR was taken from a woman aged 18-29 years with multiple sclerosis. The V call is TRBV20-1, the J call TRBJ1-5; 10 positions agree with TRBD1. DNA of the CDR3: TGCAGTGCTAGGGAGACAGGGGGCCAGGGTCAGCCCCAGCATTTT. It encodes CSARETGGQGQPQHF.